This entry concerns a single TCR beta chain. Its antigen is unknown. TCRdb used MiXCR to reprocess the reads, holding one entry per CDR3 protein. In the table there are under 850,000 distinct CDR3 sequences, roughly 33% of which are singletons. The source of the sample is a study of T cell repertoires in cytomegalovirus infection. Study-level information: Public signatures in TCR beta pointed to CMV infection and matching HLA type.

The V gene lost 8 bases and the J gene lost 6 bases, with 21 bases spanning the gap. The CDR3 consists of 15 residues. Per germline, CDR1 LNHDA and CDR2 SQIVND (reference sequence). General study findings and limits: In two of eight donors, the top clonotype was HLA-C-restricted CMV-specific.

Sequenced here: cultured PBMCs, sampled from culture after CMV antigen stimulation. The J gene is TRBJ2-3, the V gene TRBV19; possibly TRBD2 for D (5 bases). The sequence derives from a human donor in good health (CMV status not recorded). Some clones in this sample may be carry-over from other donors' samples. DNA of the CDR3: TGTGCCAGTCAAGACCGTAGCGCTGTTTCGGATACGCAGTATTTT. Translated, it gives CASQDRSAVSDTQYF.